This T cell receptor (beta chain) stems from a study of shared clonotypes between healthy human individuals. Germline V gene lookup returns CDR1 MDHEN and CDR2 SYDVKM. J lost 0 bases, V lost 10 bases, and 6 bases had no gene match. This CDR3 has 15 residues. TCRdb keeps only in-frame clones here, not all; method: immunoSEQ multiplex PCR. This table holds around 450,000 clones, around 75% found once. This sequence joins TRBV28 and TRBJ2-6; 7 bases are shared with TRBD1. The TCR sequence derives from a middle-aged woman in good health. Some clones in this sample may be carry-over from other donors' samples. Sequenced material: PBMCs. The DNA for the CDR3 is TGTGCCACCCGGGACAGTAGCTCTGGGGCCAACGTCCTGACTTTC. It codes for CATRDSSSGANVLTF.